The 8 T cell receptor beta chains reported below all come from one sample, sequenced in a study of cytomegalovirus exposure and HLA in healthy donors. The primer mix had 60 Vbeta and 13 Jbeta primers. The data were produced by immunoSEQ multiplex PCR, yet TCRdb's version contains in-frame clones alone and is incomplete. The repertoire includes approximately 79,000 clones, 60% to 85% of them detected once, and less than 7% sits in the top ten. The sequenced material came from PBMCs. These receptors were obtained from a male donor in good health and CMV-seropositive.

The DNA for the CDR3 is TGCGCCAGCAGCCAAGTCCTAGCGGCCAACGTCCTGACTTTC. Encoded protein: CASSQVLAANVLTF. V gene TRBV4-1 combines with J gene TRBJ2-6, with D perhaps matching TRBD2 (5 bases). There are 14 residues in the CDR3. Germline CDR1 and CDR2: MGHRA and YSYEKL. The V and J ends lost 1 base and 6 bases respectively, with 7 bases between them.

V gene TRBV19 combines with J gene TRBJ2-2, with 16 positions matching TRBD2. The CDR3 length is 18 residues. Trimming cost V 4 bases and J 7 bases; bases outside gene matches: 9. The V gene's germline CDR1 is LNHDA and CDR2 SQIVND (reference sequence). CDR3 loop: CASSTMGLAGGRGGELFF. CDR3 coding DNA: TGTGCCAGTAGTACCATGGGACTAGCGGGGGGGCGTGGCGGGGAGCTGTTTTTT.

V gene TRBV29-1 combines with J gene TRBJ1-5; D ambiguous. The germline V gene has CDR1 SQVTM and CDR2 ANQGSEA. This CDR3 is 13 amino acids long. The V gene lost 7 bases and the J gene lost 4 bases, with 14 bases spanning the gap. The CDR3 coding sequence is TGCAGCGCCACGGGAGGTTGGAATCAGCCCCAGCATTTT. Protein sequence: CSATGGWNQPQHF.

This chain connects TRBV5-1 to TRBJ2-7; D gene unclear. Germline values: CDR1 SGHRS, CDR2 YFSETQ. This CDR3 comprises 14 residues. Trimming took 0 bases from V and 4 from J, leaving 11 bases between them. The CDR3 loop is CASSLAVGYYEQYF. The CDR3 bases are TGCGCCAGCAGCTTGGCCGTCGGGTATTACGAGCAGTACTTC.

The chain is built from TRBV28 and TRBJ2-7; D is uncertain. This CDR3 contains 12 residues. The V end was cut by 2 bases, the J end by 3 bases, with 5 bases between. Germline V lookup: CDR1 MDHEN, CDR2 SYDVKM. The CDR3 region is CASSLPGYEQYF. The DNA for the CDR3 is TGTGCCAGCAGTTTACCGGGCTACGAGCAGTACTTC.

The chain combines TRBV5-1 with TRBJ1-2, with TRBD1 matching 10 bases. The germline V gene has CDR1 SGHRS and CDR2 YFSETQ. J was trimmed by 7 bases and V by 0 bases; bases with no gene match: 0. The CDR3 extends over 13 amino acids. CDR3 DNA sequence: TGCGCCAGCAGCTTGGGACAGGGGGCTGGCTACACCTTC. This encodes CASSLGQGAGYTF. Variable domain in full (rest from reference TRBV5-1 and TRBJ1-2): KAGVTQTPRYLIKTRGQQVTLSCSPISGHRSVSWYQQTPGQGLQFLFEYFSETQRNKGNFPGRFSGRQFSNSRSEMNVSTLELGDSALYLCASSLGQGAGYTFGSGTRLTVV.

The chain employs TRBV5-5 and TRBJ1-2; D gene unclear. This CDR3 is built from 14 residues. The V gene lost 3 bases and the J gene lost 8 bases, with 17 bases spanning the gap. Germline lookup yields CDR1 SGHKS and CDR2 YYEKEE (reference sequence). The CDR3 DNA is TGTGCCAGCAGCTCAACTCCCGCCAACGGGGGCTACACCTTC. Translating gives CASSSTPANGGYTF.

The gene calls are TRBV7-9 and TRBJ1-2, with 10 bases aligning to TRBD1. This CDR3 has 15 amino acids. The germline V gene encodes CDR1 SEHNR and CDR2 FQNEAQ (reference sequence). The V and J ends lost 5 bases and 2 bases, in that order; junction bases with no gene match: 5. As DNA, the CDR3 is TGTGCCAGCAGCCCCGGGGACAGGGGCAACTATGGCTACACCTTC. The encoded protein is CASSPGDRGNYGYTF.